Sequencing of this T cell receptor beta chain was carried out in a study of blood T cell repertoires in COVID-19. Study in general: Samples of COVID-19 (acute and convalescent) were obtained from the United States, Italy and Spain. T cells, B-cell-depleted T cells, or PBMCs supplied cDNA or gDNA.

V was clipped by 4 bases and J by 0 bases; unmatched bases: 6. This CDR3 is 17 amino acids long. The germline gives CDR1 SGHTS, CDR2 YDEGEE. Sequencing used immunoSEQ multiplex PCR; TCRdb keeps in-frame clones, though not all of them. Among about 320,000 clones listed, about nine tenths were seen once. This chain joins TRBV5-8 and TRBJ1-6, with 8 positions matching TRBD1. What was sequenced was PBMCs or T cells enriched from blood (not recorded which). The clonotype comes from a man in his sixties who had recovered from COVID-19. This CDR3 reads CASSPDRENSYNSPLHF. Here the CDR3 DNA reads TGTGCCAGCAGCCCGGACAGGGAAAACTCCTATAATTCACCCCTCCACTTT.